This T cell receptor (beta chain) was recovered during a study of CD8 T cells in Susac syndrome. J was trimmed by 5 bases and V by 5 bases; bases with no gene match: 6. CDR1 and CDR2 (germline): MNHEY, SVGEGT. This CDR3 is 14 amino acids long. A quantity of roughly 0.5 to 1 ug RNA underwent reverse transcription using random hexamers. Across 54 Vbeta and 13 Jbeta, TCR beta CDR3 was amplified with immunoSEQ multiplex PCR. Via MiXCR, TCRdb re-called the immunoSEQ multiplex PCR reads, giving one row per CDR3 protein. The table shows fewer than 350,000 distinct CDR3 sequences, with about 91% occurring only once.

The sequenced material came from CD4+ T cells from PBMCs. The receptor's source is a human donor with multiple sclerosis. The chain joins TRBV6-2 or TRBV6-3 to TRBJ2-7, with TRBD2 identical over 10 bases. The chain's CDR3 is CASSPSGRINEQYF. CDR3 DNA: TGTGCCAGCAGTCCTAGCGGGAGAATCAACGAGCAGTACTTC.